What follows are 20 T cell receptor beta chains derived from one specimen sequenced in a study of T cells in Graves' hyperthyroidism and ophthalmopathy. Authors of the study amplified TCR beta CDR3 regions from RNA transcripts. The HTBI primer set served for first-round RT-PCR of the TCR CDR3. TCRdb re-derived calls from the multiplex PCR reads in MiXCR, one entry per CDR3 protein. This sample yields 300,000 to 350,000 distinct CDR3 sequences, of which around a sixth are seen a single time; around 15% belongs to the top ten. Sequenced sample: blood. The origin of the receptors is a woman in her 40s with Graves' ophthalmopathy.

This clonotype was seen repeatedly, ten times or more. The J gene is TRBJ2-7, the V gene TRBV11-2; D not certain. CDR1 SGHAT and CDR2 FQNNGV come from the germline V gene. The CDR3 contains 14 residues. Trimming removed 1 base at V and 4 bases at J, with 11 bases between. The DNA for the CDR3 is TGTGCCAGCAGCTTAGTTTCCCGGAGATACGAGCAGTACTTC. Protein sequence: CASSLVSRRYEQYF.

The sample holds many counts of this clonotype. This sequence joins TRBV7-2 and TRBJ2-7, with a weak D call TRBD1 (6 bases). From germline, CDR1 is SGHTA and CDR2 FQGNSA. V lost 4 bases to trimming and J lost 3 bases, with 16 bases between them. This CDR3 is 15 amino acids long. The CDR3 DNA reads TGTGCCAGCAGCTCATCTTCGGACAGTGTCTACGAGCAGTACTTC. Its protein product is CASSSSSDSVYEQYF. Variable domain in full (rest from reference TRBV7-2 and TRBJ2-7): GAGVSQSPSNKVTEKGKDVELRCDPISGHTALYWYRQSLGQGLEFLIYFQGNSAPDKSGLPSDRFSAERTGGSVSTLTIQRTQQEDSAVYLCASSSSSDSVYEQYFGPGTRLTVT.

CDR3 sequence reads: CASSSFGAGEETQYF. CDR3 bases: TGTGCCAGCAGCAGTTTTGGTGCAGGGGAAGAGACCCAGTACTTC. The chain joins TRBV12-3 or TRBV12-4 to TRBJ2-5; a weak D match, TRBD1 (6 bases). Between the trimmed V and J ends, which lost 6 bases and 3 bases, there was a span of 17 bases. The CDR3 spans 15 residues.

In its sample, this clonotype was seen many times. The genes are TRBV6-5 and TRBJ1-1; 8 bases are a match to TRBD1. V lost 10 bases to trimming and J lost 1 base; unmatched junction nucleotides: 2. Per germline, CDR1 MNHEY and CDR2 SVGAGI. This CDR3 has 12 amino acids. The CDR3 reads CAIQGENTEAFF. The CDR3 DNA reads TGTGCCATACAGGGGGAGAACACTGAAGCTTTCTTT.

The chain couples TRBV12-3 or TRBV12-4 to TRBJ1-2; D not certain. Trimming pared 6 bases from V and 8 bases from J, leaving 10 bases between. The CDR3 contains 11 residues. The CDR3 loop is CASSVSGGYTF. The DNA of the CDR3 is TGTGCCAGCAGCGTCTCTGGAGGCTACACCTTC.

The chain has TRBV29-1 and TRBJ1-2, with D maybe TRBD1 (6 bases). The length of the CDR3 is 15 residues. Trimming shortened V by 1 base and J by 3 bases, and 15 bases separated the two germline ends. CDR1 SQVTM and CDR2 ANQGSEA come from the germline V gene. The CDR3 reads CSVEGEGGLDYGYTF. As DNA, the CDR3 is TGCAGCGTTGAAGGTGAAGGGGGATTGGACTATGGCTACACCTTC.

With respect to this clonotype: A clone one base away is much larger, so this may be a read error. The genes are TRBV4-2 and TRBJ1-1, with D maybe TRBD1 (5 bases). This CDR3 has 15 amino acids. Germline assignment: CDR1 LGHNA and CDR2 YNFKEQ. CDR3: CASSQEGGGHTGAFF. In DNA, the CDR3 is TGTGCCAGCAGCCAAGAGGGTGGGGGTCACACTGGAGCTTTCTTT.

This clonotype was counted ten times or more. The chain is built from TRBV2 and TRBJ2-5, with 9 bases fitting TRBD2. V was pared by 8 bases and J by 3 bases, with 1 base of the junction left unmatched. Germline assignment: CDR1 SNHLY and CDR2 FYNNEI. The CDR3 is 12 amino acids. The DNA for the CDR3 is TGTGCCAGCTTAGCGGGAGAAGAGACCCAGTACTTC. This translates into CASLAGEETQYF.

The sample holds a few counts of this clonotype. A clone one base away is much larger, so this may be a read error. The final CDR3 position lacks the conserved phenylalanine or tryptophan, pointing to a likely read error. V gene TRBV9 combines with J gene TRBJ1-1, with 8 bases aligning to TRBD1. Germline values: CDR1 SGDLS, CDR2 YYNGEE. The CDR3 length is 16 residues. V lost 2 bases, J lost 3 bases, and 9 bases stayed unmatched. CDR3 coding DNA: TGTGCCAGCAGCGTTGGGACAGGAGATGGTTACACTGAAGCTTTCATT. Protein sequence: CASSVGTGDGYTEAFI.

The chain joins TRBV2 to TRBJ2-4; D possibly corresponds to TRBD2 (6 bases). V lost 2 bases and J 8 bases, leaving 16 bases between the germline ends. The CDR3 loop spans 15 amino acids. The germline V gene encodes CDR1 SNHLY and CDR2 FYNNEI. The DNA for the CDR3 is TGTGCCAGCAGTGAACAGGGTGTATGGAGGGACATTCAGTACTTC. Its translation: CASSEQGVWRDIQYF.

This clonotype was observed at least ten times. The chain couples TRBV5-6 to TRBJ2-7; D may match TRBD1 or TRBD2 (5 bases each). The germline V gene has CDR1 SGHDT and CDR2 YYEEEE. Trimming cost V 4 bases and J 7 bases, with 33 bases left between them. The CDR3 sequence is 19 residues long. Written as DNA, the CDR3 is TGTGCCAGCAGCCTTCACCTAGGAGGAAGACAGTTCCTTTTAGTAGAGCAGTACTTC. Its protein is CASSLHLGGRQFLLVEQYF. Full variable domain (missing parts from reference TRBV5-6 and TRBJ2-7): DAGVTQSPTHLIKTRGQQVTLRCSPKSGHDTVSWYQQALGQGPQFIFQYYEEEERQRGNFPDRFSGHQFPNYSSELNVNALLLGDSALYLCASSLHLGGRQFLLVEQYFGPGTRLTVT.

This clonotype has a count of ten or more. CDR3 nucleotide sequence: TGTGCCACCAGCAGAACGGGGTCCTACGAGCAGTACTTC. Amino acids: CATSRTGSYEQYF. The V gene is TRBV15, the J gene TRBJ2-7; tentative D call: TRBD2 (5 bases). The CDR3 totals 13 residues. Germline V gene data show CDR1 as LNHNV and CDR2 as YYDKDF (reference sequence). Trimming stripped 2 bases from V and 1 base from J, with 6 bases between.

Remarks on this clonotype: This clone may be a read error of a much larger clone one base away. This chain joins TRBV7-2 and TRBJ1-1; no clear D gene. The CDR3 totals 13 residues. The germline CDR1 and CDR2 sequences are SGHTA and FQGNSA. The V and J ends lost 3 bases and 3 bases respectively, with 8 bases between them. CDR3 in amino acids: CASSFREDTEAFF. For the CDR3, the DNA is TGTGCCAGCAGCTTTAGGGAGGACACTGAAGCTTTCTTT.

This clonotype was observed at least ten times. The chain joins TRBV6-2 or TRBV6-3 to TRBJ2-7; no firm D call. The CDR3 has 15 amino acids. CDR1 is MNHEY and CDR2 is SVGEGT in the germline V gene. Trimming took off 0 bases at V and 2 bases at J, with 11 bases between the two ends. The CDR3 coding sequence is TGTGCCAGCAGTTACTCGATCGCCTGGACCTACGAGCAGTACTTC. Translated, it gives CASSYSIAWTYEQYF.

This clonotype was seen a few times. This may stem from a read error, because a much larger clone lies one nucleotide away. The V and J genes are TRBV9 and TRBJ2-5; D might be TRBD1 (6 bases). Per the germline V gene, CDR1 is SGDLS and CDR2 is YYNGEE. V lost 2 bases to trimming and J lost 9 bases, with 17 bases between them. The CDR3 runs 14 residues. This CDR3 is CASSVNPRKGAQYF. In nucleotides, the CDR3 is TGTGCCAGCAGCGTCAATCCGAGGAAGGGGGCCCAGTACTTC.

This clonotype was counted only a few times. A read error is possible here, since a much larger clone lies one base away. The chain combines TRBV11-2 with TRBJ1-2; D gene ambiguous. Per the germline V gene, CDR1 is SGHAT and CDR2 is FQNNGV. The CDR3 covers 15 residues. V was shortened by 4 bases and J by 4 bases, with 16 bases between the two germline ends. This CDR3 reads CASSSRRKRSYGYTF. CDR3 coding DNA: TGTGCCAGCAGCTCCCGACGGAAACGAAGCTATGGCTACACCTTC.

This clonotype was seen repeatedly, ten times or more. As the CDR3 is not closed by the conserved phenylalanine or tryptophan, this likely results from a read error. This chain joins TRBV6-1 and TRBJ1-1, with D perhaps matching TRBD1 (5 bases). Per germline, CDR1 MNHNS and CDR2 SASEGT. The V and J ends lost 6 bases and 1 base respectively, with 15 bases between them. This CDR3 is built from 15 residues. DNA of the CDR3: TGTGCCAGCAGCCGCTCTGGGGGTTCGAACACTGAAGCTTTCCTT. It translates to CASSRSGGSNTEAFL.

This clonotype was found many times. J is TRBJ2-7 and V is TRBV7-6; 9 bases fit TRBD2. V was clipped by 5 bases and J by 0 bases; unmatched bases: 8. The CDR3 totals 16 residues. CDR1 SGHVS and CDR2 FNYEAQ come from the germline V gene. CDR3 in amino acids: CASSRSTTSGSYEQYF. For the CDR3, the DNA is TGTGCCAGCAGCCGAAGTACGACTAGCGGCTCCTACGAGCAGTACTTC.

This clonotype was counted many times. The rearrangement links TRBV12-3 or TRBV12-4 to TRBJ1-1; D ambiguous. V lost 5 bases, J lost 3 bases, and 7 bases lay in between. The CDR3 is made up of 12 amino acids. The CDR3 region has the DNA TGTGCCAGCAGTCCGGGTGACACTGAAGCTTTCTTT. It specifies CASSPGDTEAFF.

This chain links TRBV6-1 with TRBJ2-7; 9 bases agree with TRBD1. CDR3 size: 14 residues. Germline V CDR1 and CDR2: MNHNS, SASEGT. With V trimmed by 6 bases and J by 5 bases, 8 bases remained unmatched. The chain's CDR3 is CASSRGQGGNEQYF. The DNA for the CDR3 is TGTGCCAGCAGCCGGGGACAGGGAGGCAACGAGCAGTACTTC.